What follows is one T cell receptor beta chain and its context. Its antigen is not identified. This sample was included in a study of beta chain features in type 1 diabetes. Study at large: Similarity in age, gender and cell yields was seen between patients and healthy donors. General study points: All four CD4+ subsets from Type 1 diabetes patients carried moderately but significantly shorter TCRB CDR3s.

Reverse transcribing all isolated RNA meant expressed TCRB transcripts were sequenced. The data were produced by immunoSEQ multiplex PCR, yet TCRdb's version contains in-frame clones alone and is incomplete. There are hundreds of thousands of clones in the sample; 11% to 15% occur only once, and approximately 0.039% lies in the top ten. The CDR3 contains 16 residues. Trimming cost V 4 bases and J 0 bases, with 17 bases left between them. Germline lookup yields CDR1 SQVTM and CDR2 ANQGSEA. The material sequenced was naive CD4+ T cells from blood. The TCR sequence derives from a young man with type 1 diabetes. V is TRBV29-1 and J is TRBJ2-3, with D hard to call. CDR3 in DNA: TGCAGCGTTGGAAGGCTCGGAAACTCTAGCACAGATACGCAGTATTTT. Translated, it gives CSVGRLGNSSTDTQYF.